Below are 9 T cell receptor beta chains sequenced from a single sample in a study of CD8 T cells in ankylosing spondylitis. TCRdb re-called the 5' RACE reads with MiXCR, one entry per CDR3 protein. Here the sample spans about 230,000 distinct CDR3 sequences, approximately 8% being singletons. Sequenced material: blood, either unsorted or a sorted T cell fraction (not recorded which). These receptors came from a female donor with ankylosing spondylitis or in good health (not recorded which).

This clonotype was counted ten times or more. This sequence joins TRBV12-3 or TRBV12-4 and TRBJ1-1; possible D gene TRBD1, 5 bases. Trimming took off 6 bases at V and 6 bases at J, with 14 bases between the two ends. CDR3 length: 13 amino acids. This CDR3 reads CASSSRGRAEAFF. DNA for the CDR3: TGTGCCAGCAGCTCTCGGGGGAGGGCTGAAGCTTTCTTT.

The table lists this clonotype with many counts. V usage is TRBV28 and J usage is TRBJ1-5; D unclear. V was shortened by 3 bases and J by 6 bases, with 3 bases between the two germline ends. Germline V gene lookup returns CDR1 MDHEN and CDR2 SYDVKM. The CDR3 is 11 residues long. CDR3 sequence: CASSFSQPQHF. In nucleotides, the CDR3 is TGTGCCAGCAGTTTCAGTCAGCCCCAGCATTTT.

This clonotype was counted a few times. CDR3 loop: CASSLAGTVSYEQYF. Written as DNA, the CDR3 is TGTGCCAGCAGCTTAGCGGGGACGGTCTCCTACGAGCAGTACTTC. J is TRBJ2-7 and V is TRBV7-2, with D possibly being TRBD1 or TRBD2 (5 bases each). The CDR3 totals 15 residues. Germline CDR1 reads SGHTA; CDR2 reads FQGNSA. Trimming took off 0 bases at V and 0 bases at J, with 9 bases between the two ends.

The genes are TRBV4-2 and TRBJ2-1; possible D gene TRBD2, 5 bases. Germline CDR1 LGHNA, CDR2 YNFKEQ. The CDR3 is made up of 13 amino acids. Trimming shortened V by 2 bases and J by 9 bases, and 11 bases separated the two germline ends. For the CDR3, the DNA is TGTGCCAGCAGCCAACACCGACTACTTGAGCAGTTCTTC. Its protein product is CASSQHRLLEQFF.

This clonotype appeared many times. Written as DNA, the CDR3 is TGTGCCAGCAGCTTGACCGGGACAATGAACACCGGGGAGCTGTTTTTT. It specifies CASSLTGTMNTGELFF. The V call is TRBV7-6, the J call TRBJ2-2, with D possibly being TRBD1 (6 bases). CDR3 size: 16 residues. V dropped 3 bases and J dropped 1 base, with 12 bases sitting between them. Germline CDR1 is SGHVS and CDR2 is FNYEAQ.

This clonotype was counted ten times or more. The CDR3 region has the DNA TGTGCCACCAGCGGATACTCCGACAGACCGGTATGGCAAGAGACCCAGTACTTC. Its translation is CATSGYSDRPVWQETQYF. The rearrangement uses TRBV15 and TRBJ2-5; D may be TRBD1 (5 bases). The V gene's germline CDR1 is LNHNV and CDR2 YYDKDF (reference sequence). V lost 5 bases and J 2 bases, leaving 24 bases between the germline ends. CDR3 length: 18 amino acids.

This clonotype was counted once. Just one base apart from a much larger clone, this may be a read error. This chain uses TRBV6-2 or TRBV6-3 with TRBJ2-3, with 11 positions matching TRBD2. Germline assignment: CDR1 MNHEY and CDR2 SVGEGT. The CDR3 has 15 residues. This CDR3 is CAGRLLAGAADTQYF. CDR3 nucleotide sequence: TGTGCCGGCAGACTACTAGCGGGAGCGGCAGATACGCAGTATTTT.

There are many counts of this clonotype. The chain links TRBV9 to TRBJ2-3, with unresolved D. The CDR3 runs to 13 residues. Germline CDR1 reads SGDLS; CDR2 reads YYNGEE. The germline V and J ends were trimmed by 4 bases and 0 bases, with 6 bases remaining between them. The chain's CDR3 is CASSSTSTDTQYF. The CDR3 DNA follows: TGTGCCAGCAGCTCAACAAGCACAGATACGCAGTATTTT. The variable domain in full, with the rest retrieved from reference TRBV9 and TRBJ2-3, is DSGVTQTPKHLITATGQRVTLRCSPRSGDLSVYWYQQSLDQGLQFLIQYYNGEERAKGNILERFSAQQFPDLHSELNLSSLELGDSALYFCASSSTSTDTQYFGPGTRLTVL.

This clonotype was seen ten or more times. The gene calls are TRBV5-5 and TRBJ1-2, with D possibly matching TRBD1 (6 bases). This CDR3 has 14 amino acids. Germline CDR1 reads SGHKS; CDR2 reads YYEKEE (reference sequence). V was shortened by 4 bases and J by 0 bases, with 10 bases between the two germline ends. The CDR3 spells CASSMTGANYGYTF. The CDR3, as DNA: TGTGCCAGCAGCATGACAGGCGCTAACTATGGCTACACCTTC.